This T cell receptor (beta chain) was retrieved from a study of OX40 agonist ivuxolimab in advanced cancers. For the study at large: Age averaged around 58 years (range roughly 23 to 80), and roughly 80% were male.

The CDR3 runs to 13 residues. Germline V gene data show CDR1 as MNHEY and CDR2 as SMNVEV (reference sequence). V was trimmed by 3 bases and J by 1 base, leaving 6 bases between them. Patients with a history of autoimmune disease or on systemic immunosuppression were excluded. Study-wide findings and caveats: There were, on average, more expanded clones in CD8+ T cells than in CD4+. Not determined was the antigen specificity of the expanded peripheral T cells.

Method: immunoSEQ multiplex PCR; TCRdb's copy keeps in-frame clones and lacks some. The data show tens of thousands of clones, approximately 85% seen once. Regarding this clone: Its antigen is undetermined.

Sequences were derived from CD4+ or CD8+ T cells sorted from blood, sampled in a trial of the OX40 agonist ivuxolimab. V gene TRBV27 combines with J gene TRBJ1-1; D not resolved. The clonotype was recovered from an adult with an advanced solid tumor such as melanoma, head and neck, liver or kidney cancer. The CDR3 here is CASSFYPNTEAFF. In nucleotides, the CDR3 is TGTGCCAGCAGTTTTTACCCGAACACTGAAGCTTTCTTT.